These T cell receptor beta chains were read from a single sample in a study of blood T cell repertoires in COVID-19. Sequenced by immunoSEQ multiplex PCR; TCRdb stores in-frame clones only, minus some. The table includes about 80,000 clones, 80% to 85% detected once. The sequenced sample was peripheral blood. The receptors were gathered from a woman in her sixties or seventies with acute or convalescent COVID-19. CDR3s include the opening cysteine and the closing phenylalanine or tryptophan. D genes are given only for firm matches. Clone size appears in some rows only: once, few, many, or a class for an expanded clone.

D gene: .; V gene: TRBV5-1; clone size: .; J gene: TRBJ1-2; CDR3 protein: CASSYGPGEGYGYTF; CDR3 DNA: TGCGCCAGCAGCTATGGTCCGGGAGAGGGGTATGGCTACACCTTC
D gene: .; V gene: TRBV5-1; clone size: .; J gene: TRBJ1-4; CDR3 protein: CASSLEPSDGEKLFF; CDR3 DNA: TGCGCCAGCAGCTTGGAGCCCAGCGACGGTGAAAAACTGTTTTTT
D gene: TRBD2; V gene: TRBV19; clone size: .; J gene: TRBJ2-5; CDR3 protein: CASSIRASGRETQYF; CDR3 DNA: TGTGCCAGTAGTATTAGGGCTAGCGGGAGAGAGACCCAGTACTTC
D gene: .; V gene: TRBV19; clone size: .; J gene: TRBJ2-2; CDR3 protein: CASGGTGELFF; CDR3 DNA: TGTGCCAGTGGGGGGACCGGGGAGCTGTTTTTT
D gene: TRBD1; V gene: TRBV6-2/TRBV6-3; clone size: .; J gene: TRBJ2-7; CDR3 protein: CASSYTGGTEQYF; CDR3 DNA: TGTGCCAGCAGTTATACAGGGGGCACCGAGCAGTACTTC
D gene: .; V gene: TRBV20-1; clone size: .; J gene: TRBJ2-1; CDR3 protein: CSASLDYPQFF; CDR3 DNA: TGCAGTGCTAGCCTAGACTATCCTCAGTTCTTC
D gene: TRBD1; V gene: TRBV6-5; clone size: .; J gene: TRBJ2-7; CDR3 protein: CASRDPGTGSNEQYF; CDR3 DNA: TGTGCCAGCAGAGACCCCGGGACAGGCTCTAACGAGCAGTACTTC
D gene: .; V gene: TRBV19; clone size: .; J gene: TRBJ2-7; CDR3 protein: CASGLTGGDEQYF; CDR3 DNA: TGTGCCAGCGGCTTGACAGGTGGAGACGAGCAGTACTTC
D gene: .; V gene: TRBV19; clone size: .; J gene: TRBJ2-2; CDR3 protein: CASSIGGGELFF; CDR3 DNA: TGTGCCAGTAGTATAGGCGGCGGGGAGCTGTTTTTT
D gene: TRBD1; V gene: TRBV5-1; clone size: once; J gene: TRBJ2-1; CDR3 protein: CAGKLGTGGLNEQFF; CDR3 DNA: TGCGCCGGAAAACTCGGGACAGGGGGCCTCAATGAGCAGTTCTTC
D gene: TRBD1; V gene: TRBV19; clone size: .; J gene: TRBJ1-1; CDR3 protein: CASTLTGGASEAFF; CDR3 DNA: TGTGCCAGTACCCTCACAGGGGGCGCTTCTGAAGCTTTCTTT
D gene: TRBD1; V gene: TRBV19; clone size: .; J gene: TRBJ1-3; CDR3 protein: CASSIGRTGGFDTIYF; CDR3 DNA: TGTGCCAGTAGTATTGGTCGGACAGGGGGCTTCGACACCATATATTTT
D gene: .; V gene: TRBV24-1; clone size: .; J gene: TRBJ2-5; CDR3 protein: CATSDLPKQPSQETQYF; CDR3 DNA: TGTGCCACCAGTGATTTGCCTAAACAGCCTTCACAGGAGACCCAGTACTTC
D gene: .; V gene: TRBV29-1; clone size: .; J gene: TRBJ2-1; CDR3 protein: CSVGRGSYNEQFF; CDR3 DNA: TGCAGCGTGGGAAGGGGGAGTTACAATGAGCAGTTCTTC
D gene: TRBD2; V gene: TRBV6-6; clone size: .; J gene: TRBJ2-3; CDR3 protein: CATYGGRRDTQYF; CDR3 DNA: TGTGCCACCTATGGCGGGAGGAGGGATACGCAGTATTTT
D gene: .; V gene: TRBV19; clone size: .; J gene: TRBJ2-5; CDR3 protein: CASSIQRSSVETQYF; CDR3 DNA: TGTGCCAGTAGTATACAACGGAGCTCGGTCGAGACCCAGTACTTC
D gene: .; V gene: TRBV5-1; clone size: .; J gene: TRBJ1-6; CDR3 protein: CASSPDTDRNNSPLHF; CDR3 DNA: TGCGCCAGCAGCCCGGATACAGACAGGAATAATTCACCCCTCCACTTT
D gene: .; V gene: TRBV5-6; clone size: .; J gene: TRBJ1-1; CDR3 protein: CASRGNKGLGEAFF; CDR3 DNA: TGTGCCAGCAGAGGAAACAAGGGACTGGGTGAAGCTTTCTTT
D gene: .; V gene: TRBV19; clone size: .; J gene: TRBJ1-1; CDR3 protein: CASSMGRQMNTEAFF; CDR3 DNA: TGTGCCAGTAGTATGGGGAGGCAGATGAACACTGAAGCTTTCTTT
D gene: .; V gene: TRBV5-1; clone size: .; J gene: TRBJ1-1; CDR3 protein: CASSYDGGNTEAFF; CDR3 DNA: TGCGCCAGCAGCTATGACGGGGGGAACACTGAAGCTTTCTTT
D gene: TRBD2; V gene: TRBV30; clone size: .; J gene: TRBJ2-7; CDR3 protein: CAWSGTSGRAYEQYF; CDR3 DNA: TGTGCCTGGAGCGGGACTAGCGGGAGGGCCTACGAGCAGTACTTC
D gene: TRBD1; V gene: TRBV19; clone size: .; J gene: TRBJ1-2; CDR3 protein: CASTRTGDYGYTF; CDR3 DNA: TGTGCCAGTACACGGACAGGGGACTATGGCTACACCTTC
D gene: .; V gene: TRBV19; clone size: once; J gene: TRBJ1-5; CDR3 protein: CASSVGGGYQPQHF; CDR3 DNA: TGTGCCAGTAGTGTGGGGGGGGGTTATCAGCCCCAGCATTTT
D gene: TRBD1; V gene: TRBV7-9; clone size: .; J gene: TRBJ1-4; CDR3 protein: CASRPDRGNEKLFF; CDR3 DNA: TGTGCCAGCAGACCGGACAGGGGAAATGAAAAACTGTTTTTT
D gene: TRBD2; V gene: TRBV5-4; clone size: .; J gene: TRBJ2-3; CDR3 protein: CASSSQRLAGGTDTQYF; CDR3 DNA: TGTGCCAGCAGCTCCCAAAGACTAGCGGGAGGAACAGATACGCAGTATTTT
D gene: TRBD1; V gene: TRBV5-1; clone size: once; J gene: TRBJ2-2; CDR3 protein: CASSLSGTAGIGGGELFF; CDR3 DNA: TGCGCCAGCAGCTTATCCGGGACAGCCGGGATTGGTGGTGGGGAGCTGTTTTTT
D gene: .; V gene: TRBV3-1/TRBV3-2; clone size: .; J gene: TRBJ2-3; CDR3 protein: CASSQDPSTDTQYF; CDR3 DNA: TGTGCCAGCAGCCAAGATCCGTCCACAGATACGCAGTATTTT
D gene: .; V gene: TRBV27; clone size: .; J gene: TRBJ1-6; CDR3 protein: CASSYRPDYNSPLHF; CDR3 DNA: TGTGCCAGCAGTTACAGGCCGGACTATAATTCACCCCTCCACTTT
D gene: TRBD2; V gene: TRBV29-1; clone size: .; J gene: TRBJ2-5; CDR3 protein: CSVLRSGRVRETQYF; CDR3 DNA: TGCAGCGTTCTTCGTAGCGGGAGAGTAAGAGAGACCCAGTACTTC
D gene: .; V gene: TRBV5-8; clone size: .; J gene: TRBJ2-7; CDR3 protein: CASSPRTGLPSEQYF; CDR3 DNA: TGTGCCAGCAGCCCGCGCACAGGGCTCCCTTCCGAGCAGTACTTC
D gene: .; V gene: TRBV27; clone size: few; J gene: TRBJ1-4; CDR3 protein: CASSFGLGRIEKLFF; CDR3 DNA: TGTGCCAGCAGTTTCGGTCTCGGCAGGATCGAAAAACTGTTTTTT
D gene: TRBD1; V gene: TRBV2; clone size: .; J gene: TRBJ1-2; CDR3 protein: CASSDRQGAYGYTF; CDR3 DNA: TGTGCCAGCAGCGATAGGCAGGGGGCCTATGGCTACACCTTC
D gene: TRBD2; V gene: TRBV9; clone size: .; J gene: TRBJ2-3; CDR3 protein: CASSPVASGFADTQYF; CDR3 DNA: TGTGCCAGCAGCCCGGTTGCTAGCGGGTTCGCAGATACGCAGTATTTT
D gene: TRBD2; V gene: TRBV5-1; clone size: .; J gene: TRBJ2-7; CDR3 protein: CASSWGGSGSYEQYF; CDR3 DNA: TGCGCCAGCAGCTGGGGAGGGAGTGGCTCCTACGAGCAGTACTTC
D gene: TRBD2; V gene: TRBV2; clone size: few; J gene: TRBJ2-3; CDR3 protein: CASSVQGLGRSDTQYF; CDR3 DNA: TGTGCCAGCAGTGTCCAGGGACTAGGAAGGTCAGATACGCAGTATTTT
D gene: .; V gene: TRBV7-8; clone size: .; J gene: TRBJ2-4; CDR3 protein: CASSSFIGRAGNIQYF; CDR3 DNA: TGTGCCAGCAGCTCCTTTATCGGGAGAGCGGGAAACATTCAGTACTTC
D gene: .; V gene: TRBV6-2/TRBV6-3; clone size: .; J gene: TRBJ1-1; CDR3 protein: CASSYLRTEAFF; CDR3 DNA: TGTGCCAGCAGTTACCTTCGCACAGAAGCTTTCTTT
D gene: .; V gene: TRBV6-1; clone size: .; J gene: TRBJ1-3; CDR3 protein: CASSVEGRKAENTIYF; CDR3 DNA: TGTGCCAGCAGTGTAGAGGGCAGGAAGGCGGAAAACACCATATATTTT
D gene: .; V gene: TRBV5-5; clone size: .; J gene: TRBJ1-1; CDR3 protein: CASSLVGGGTEAFF; CDR3 DNA: TGTGCCAGCAGCTTGGTTGGCGGGGGCACTGAAGCTTTCTTT
D gene: TRBD2; V gene: TRBV6-5; clone size: .; J gene: TRBJ2-1; CDR3 protein: CASSKLAGGPDEQFF; CDR3 DNA: TGTGCCAGCAGCAAACTAGCGGGAGGGCCCGATGAGCAGTTCTTC
D gene: TRBD1; V gene: TRBV29-1; clone size: .; J gene: TRBJ2-3; CDR3 protein: CSVDRGSGTQYF; CDR3 DNA: TGCAGCGTCGACAGGGGTTCGGGTACGCAGTATTTT
D gene: .; V gene: TRBV25-1; clone size: many; J gene: TRBJ1-1; CDR3 protein: CASCEGGREVNTEAFF; CDR3 DNA: TGTGCCAGCTGCGAGGGAGGGAGGGAGGTGAACACTGAAGCTTTCTTT
D gene: .; V gene: TRBV4-2; clone size: .; J gene: TRBJ1-2; CDR3 protein: CASSQKTTSGARYGYTF; CDR3 DNA: TGTGCCAGCAGCCAAAAAACGACATCAGGGGCACGCTATGGCTACACCTTC
D gene: .; V gene: TRBV11-2; clone size: .; J gene: TRBJ2-4; CDR3 protein: CASSLGQKNIQYF; CDR3 DNA: TGTGCCAGCAGCTTGGGGCAAAAAAACATTCAGTACTTC
D gene: .; V gene: TRBV2; clone size: .; J gene: TRBJ1-6; CDR3 protein: CASSLTENNSPLHF; CDR3 DNA: TGTGCCAGCAGCCTGACAGAGAATAATTCACCCCTCCACTTT
D gene: .; V gene: TRBV27; clone size: once; J gene: TRBJ1-2; CDR3 protein: CASSFYPGRGYTF; CDR3 DNA: TGTGCCAGCAGTTTTTATCCAGGGCGAGGCTACACCTTC